This T cell receptor beta chain was found in a study of blood T cell repertoires in COVID-19 (dated by TCRdb to the early 2020s). With respect to the entire study: Collaborator samples came from the United States, Italy and Spain and covered acute and convalescent phases of COVID-19. The sample metadata nearly always contained a de-identified subject ID, COVID-19 status, age in years and sex. A freely available public database, intended as a resource for researchers studying the immune response to SARS-CoV-2, is where the repertoires were released. The samples were drawn from the first 160 participants of the ongoing ImmuneRACE study and from some 1,300 subjects provided by 6 global collaborators. The prospective study material was composed of cDNA or gDNA derived from T cells, B-cell-depleted T cells, or PBMCs. Where available, HLA class I and class II types were taken from metadata supplied by the sample provider and were not determined by assay-based typing. The dataset comprised deeply sampled blood TCRbeta repertoires from subjects exposed to, actively infected with, or recovered from COVID-19. Points the paper makes about the study in general: Clinical and demographic metadata were provided uncurated, with the amount varying by source and participant.

From the cysteine through the phenylalanine, the CDR3 covers 13 amino acids. The only DNA kept is the CDR3, 39 bases in frame from the first base. CDR1 and CDR2 are drawn from the germline V gene: SGHTA, FQGNSA. The junction carries 9 bases between V and J, which are trimmed by 3 bases and 4 bases respectively. The immunoSEQ Assay, a bias-controlled multiplex PCR, was used to amplify TCRbeta CDR3 regions from genomic DNA. On the study's bioinformatics: The number of nucleated cells in each sample was estimated by amplification of reference gene primers within the assay. To quantify the absolute abundance of each unique TCRbeta CDR3 rearrangement, sequence reads were collapsed and filtered. For each sample, productive Simpson clonality was calculated as the square root of Simpson's diversity index across productive rearrangements. Held by TCRdb, this immuneACCESS table contains in-frame sequences only and omits some clones. Under half of the omission traces to an unresolved V gene where checked; the cause of the rest is unknown. The D gene and trimming were derived from the DNA, and the V and J assignments and clone size from that table. The table for this sample lists roughly 250,000 clones; approximately 86% of them were counted only once. 5% to 7% of the sample is held by the ten biggest clonotypes.

About this clone itself: Its binding antigen is unknown. No qualities accompany the bases; no much larger clone lies one base away.

Collaborating institutions collected whole blood in K2EDTA tubes following their own protocols. For TCRbeta analysis, collaborators shipped samples in one of three forms: frozen whole blood, isolated PBMCs, or DNA extracted from either of those sample types. This chain is built from TRBV7-2 and TRBJ1-2; a tentative D call is TRBD1 (6 bases match). The sample taken for sequencing was peripheral blood. The clonotype was recovered from a woman aged 60-70 years with active or convalescent COVID-19. Read as DNA, the sequence is TGTGCCAGCAGCTTCAGGGGATCCTATGGCTACACCTTC. Its protein reads: CASSFRGSYGYTF.